The source of this T cell receptor beta chain is a study of blood T cell repertoires in COVID-19. On the study more broadly: Both acute and convalescent COVID-19 samples were obtained from the United States, Italy and Spain. T cells, B-cell-depleted T cells, or PBMCs supplied cDNA or gDNA.

There are 14 residues in the CDR3. The germline V gene has CDR1 MDHEN and CDR2 SYDVKM. Unmatched junction bases numbered 6, after V lost 7 bases and J lost 3 bases. In the original processing: Estimation of nucleated cell counts relied on the amplification of reference gene primers. Profiling relied on immunoSEQ multiplex PCR, and the TCRdb table lists in-frame clones only, not all of them. V, J and clone size derive from that table, while D and trimming were established from the DNA sequence. Seen here are tens of thousands of clones, 86% observed once, and the top ten hold 15% to 20%. This TCR was sampled from a human donor in a cohort sampled during active COVID-19. The rearrangement joins TRBV28 to TRBJ1-2, with 9 bases matching TRBD1. The specimen sequenced was peripheral blood. This chain's CDR3 is CASNRQGEDYGYTF. The CDR3 DNA is TGTGCCAGCAATCGACAGGGGGAAGACTATGGCTACACCTTC.